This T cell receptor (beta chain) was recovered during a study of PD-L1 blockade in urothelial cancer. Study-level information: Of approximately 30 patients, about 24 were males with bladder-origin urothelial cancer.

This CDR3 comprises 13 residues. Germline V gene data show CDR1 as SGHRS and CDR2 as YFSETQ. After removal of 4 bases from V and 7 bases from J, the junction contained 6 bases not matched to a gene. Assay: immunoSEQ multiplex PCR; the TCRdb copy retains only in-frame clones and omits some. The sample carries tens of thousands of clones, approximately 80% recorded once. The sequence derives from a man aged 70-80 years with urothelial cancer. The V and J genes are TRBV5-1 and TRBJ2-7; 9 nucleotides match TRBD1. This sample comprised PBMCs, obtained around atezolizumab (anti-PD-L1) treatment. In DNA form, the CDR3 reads TGCGCCAGCAGCGAACAGGGGGCTCGGGAGCAGTACTTC. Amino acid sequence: CASSEQGAREQYF.